Listed here are 19 T cell receptor beta chains from one sample, sequenced in a study of blood T cell repertoires in COVID-19. TCRdb's copy holds only in-frame clones and misses some; the assay was immunoSEQ multiplex PCR. The sample includes some 170,000 clones, approximately 93% seen only once; the top ten take about 2%. The specimen was peripheral blood. These receptors were obtained from a woman aged 55-70 years with COVID-19, enrolled during active disease.

The rearrangement links TRBV7-9 to TRBJ1-1; no clear D gene. V was trimmed by 7 bases and J by 1 base, leaving 13 bases between them. The CDR3 is 14 residues long. Germline V gives CDR1 SEHNR, CDR2 FQNEAQ (reference sequence). DNA of the CDR3: TGTGCCAGCATCCCCCCGCGGGGGAACACTGAAGCTTTCTTT. Translated, it gives CASIPPRGNTEAFF.

This chain uses TRBV6-4 with TRBJ1-2; 8 positions agree with TRBD1. V lost 4 bases and J lost 4; bases outside the gene matches: 8. Per germline, CDR1 MRHNA and CDR2 SNTAGT. The CDR3 consists of 15 residues. CDR3 protein: CASSAAGGTGYGYTF. The CDR3 region has the DNA TGTGCCAGCAGTGCTGCCGGAGGGACAGGCTATGGCTACACCTTC.

The chain uses TRBV18 and TRBJ2-7; 7 nucleotides align to TRBD1. V shed 6 bases and J 6 bases; nucleotides not matched to a gene: 8. The CDR3 sequence is 13 residues long. Germline CDR1 is KGHSH and CDR2 is LQKENI. The CDR3 loop is CASSRITGVEQYF. In nucleotides, the CDR3 is TGTGCCAGCTCGCGAATAACAGGGGTCGAGCAGTACTTC.

The table lists this clone with a count of one. The chain is built from TRBV5-1 and TRBJ1-3; D gene ambiguous. Trimming took off 1 base at V and 0 bases at J, with 11 bases between the two ends. Germline V gene data show CDR1 as SGHRS and CDR2 as YFSETQ. This CDR3 has 16 amino acids. The CDR3 DNA reads as TGCGCCAGCAGCTTGTTTGACGGGTACTCTGGAAACACCATATATTTT. This translates into CASSLFDGYSGNTIYF.

This chain joins TRBV5-1 and TRBJ1-3; 8 bases are shared with TRBD1. CDR3 length: 16 residues. Losses at the gene ends were 4 bases for V and 2 bases for J; bases not matched to a gene: 8. Germline V gene sequence: CDR1 SGHRS, CDR2 YFSETQ. In nucleotides, the CDR3 is TGCGCCAGCAGCCTGACGGACAGGGAGCCTGGAAACACCATATATTTT. Protein: CASSLTDREPGNTIYF.

This clone was counted a few times. The chain combines TRBV2 with TRBJ2-7, with 7 positions matching TRBD1. CDR3 size: 13 residues. In germline, CDR1 is SNHLY, CDR2 FYNNEI. The ends lost 11 bases at V and 5 bases at J; junction bases unmatched: 12. In DNA, the CDR3 is TGTGCCGGGAAGAGGGGACAGACCGACGAGCAGTACTTC. It yields the protein CAGKRGQTDEQYF.

This clone was observed once. This chain connects TRBV11-2 to TRBJ1-2; TRBD1 might be the D (6 bases). The CDR3 contains 14 residues. Trimming shortened V by 2 bases and J by 3 bases, and 10 bases separated the two germline ends. The germline CDR1 and CDR2 sequences are SGHAT and FQNNGV. CDR3 in DNA: TGTGCCAGCAGCTTAACGGACAGAGACTATGGCTACACCTTC. It translates to CASSLTDRDYGYTF.

The V call is TRBV6-2 or TRBV6-3, the J call TRBJ2-2; 15 positions match TRBD2. V lost 6 bases, J lost 3 bases, and 8 bases stayed unmatched. Germline values: CDR1 MNHEY, CDR2 SVGEGT. The CDR3 totals 18 residues. CDR3 loop: CASSPRTSGGAYTGELFF. Here the CDR3 DNA reads TGTGCCAGCAGCCCCCGGACTAGCGGGGGGGCCTACACCGGGGAGCTGTTTTTT.

This sequence joins TRBV6-5 and TRBJ1-4; 8 bases match TRBD1. CDR1 and CDR2 from the germline V gene are MNHEY and SVGAGI. The CDR3 runs to 14 residues. V shed 6 bases, J shed 4 bases, and the junction held 4 bases outside the gene matches. CDR3 coding DNA: TGTGCCAGCAGCCCGGACAGGGATAATGAAAAACTGTTTTTT. Its translation is CASSPDRDNEKLFF.

V usage is TRBV4-1 and J usage is TRBJ1-2; D is unclear. The CDR3 is 14 amino acids. Trimming left V 0 bases short and J 1 base short, with 6 bases between. CDR1 is MGHRA and CDR2 is YSYEKL in the germline V gene. The CDR3 protein is CASSQDGVNYGYTF. CDR3 DNA: TGCGCCAGCAGCCAAGACGGGGTTAACTATGGCTACACCTTC.

The rearrangement joins TRBV19 to TRBJ1-1; 8 bases match TRBD1. V was pared by 1 base and J by 5 bases, with 3 bases of the junction left unmatched. This CDR3 has 14 amino acids. Germline lookup yields CDR1 LNHDA and CDR2 SQIVND (reference sequence). Written as DNA, the CDR3 is TGTGCCAGTAGTATAGGCAGGGACAGGACTGAAGCTTTCTTT. It translates to CASSIGRDRTEAFF.

V is TRBV25-1 and J is TRBJ2-4, with 7 bases that match TRBD1. The germline V gene encodes CDR1 MGHDK and CDR2 SYGVNS. The CDR3 extends over 17 amino acids. V was pared by 1 base and J by 5 bases, with 11 bases of the junction left unmatched. The CDR3 is CASSELSGQLKQNIQYF. Here the CDR3 DNA reads TGTGCCAGCAGTGAATTGTCGGGACAGCTAAAACAAAACATTCAGTACTTC. Full variable domain (remainder filled in from reference TRBV25-1 and TRBJ2-4): EADIYQTPRYLVIGTGKKITLECSQTMGHDKMYWYQQDPGMELHLIHYSYGVNSTEKGDLSSESTVSRIRTEHFPLTLESARPSHTSQYLCASSELSGQLKQNIQYFGAGTRLSVL.

The gene calls are TRBV12-5 and TRBJ1-2; the D is unclear. V lost 6 bases and J lost 2, with 13 bases in between. The CDR3 spans 14 residues. Germline V gene lookup returns CDR1 LGHNT and CDR2 FRNRAP. In DNA form, the CDR3 reads TGTGCTAGTGGGTACGGGGTGGAGAACTATGGCTACACCTTC. Translated: CASGYGVENYGYTF.

J is TRBJ2-3 and V is TRBV7-2, with TRBD1 as a possible D gene (5 bases). The germline V and J ends were trimmed by 4 bases and 4 bases, with 15 bases remaining between them. This CDR3 spans 15 amino acids. CDR1 and CDR2 from the germline V gene are SGHTA and FQGNSA. In DNA form, the CDR3 reads TGTGCCAGCAGCTCATTAAAGGGGCCCTCAGATACGCAGTATTTT. Translating gives CASSSLKGPSDTQYF.

The V call is TRBV6-2 or TRBV6-3, the J call TRBJ1-2; D call uncertain. This CDR3 has 14 amino acids. The germline CDR1 and CDR2 sequences are MNHEY and SVGEGT. V shed 5 bases and J shed 2 bases, with 12 bases lying between them. The CDR3 reads CASSLDTVNYGYTF. Written as DNA, the CDR3 is TGTGCCAGCAGTCTTGACACGGTAAACTATGGCTACACCTTC.

V and J are TRBV4-1 and TRBJ1-4, with 9 bases matching TRBD1. The length of the CDR3 is 15 residues. The germline V gene encodes CDR1 MGHRA and CDR2 YSYEKL. Trimming at V came to 4 bases and at J to 7 bases, leaving 7 bases not matched to a gene. The DNA for the CDR3 is TGCGCCAGCAGCCTGACAGGGGGTTCTGGTGAAAAACTGTTTTTT. Its translation: CASSLTGGSGEKLFF.

The chain links TRBV3-1 (or the pseudogene TRBV3-2) to TRBJ2-1; a possible D gene is TRBD2 (5 bases). The CDR3 loop spans 13 amino acids. Germline values: CDR1 LGHDT, CDR2 YNNKEL (reference sequence). Trimming cost V 8 bases and J 1 base, with 9 bases left between them. The DNA for the CDR3 is TGTGCCAGCTCCGGGGAGTCCTACAATGAGCAGTTCTTC. Translated, it gives CASSGESYNEQFF.

The chain couples TRBV2 to TRBJ1-2, with TRBD1 matching 8 bases. CDR3 length: 15 amino acids. Germline values: CDR1 SNHLY, CDR2 FYNNEI. Losses at the gene ends were 2 bases for V and 7 bases for J; bases not matched to a gene: 9. The CDR3 here is CASSEQGTGAGGYTF. The CDR3 nucleotides read TGTGCCAGCAGTGAACAGGGGACAGGTGCAGGTGGCTACACCTTC.

V and J are TRBV20-1 and TRBJ1-2; D perhaps matches TRBD1 (6 bases). Germline CDR1 DFQATT, CDR2 SNEGSKA (reference sequence). The CDR3 runs 13 residues. Trimming cost V 3 bases and J 2 bases, with 10 bases left between them. CDR3 amino acids: CSASTQGNYGYTF. The CDR3 bases are TGCAGTGCTAGTACCCAGGGGAACTATGGCTACACCTTC.